Listed below are T cell receptor beta chains from one sample, sequenced in a study of blood T cell repertoires in COVID-19. Clones were read by immunoSEQ multiplex PCR, and TCRdb kept only the in-frame ones, dropping some. In the table there are 70,000 to 95,000 clones, around 82% of which are singletons. Sequenced: peripheral blood. The receptors come from a man aged 55 to 70 with COVID-19, enrolled during active disease. Each CDR3 is given with its conserved first and last residue. A D gene is named only where the DNA matches it firmly. Rows may omit the clone size; those that give it use once, few, many or a size class.

clone_size: -
d_call: -
j_call: TRBJ2-7
v_call: TRBV2
cdr3_aa: CASSGGREQYF
cdr3_nt: TGTGCCAGCTCCGGGGGGCGCGAGCAGTACTTC

clone_size: -
d_call: -
j_call: TRBJ1-1
v_call: TRBV15
cdr3_aa: CATSRDPVSTEAFF
cdr3_nt: TGTGCCACCAGCAGAGACCCCGTTAGCACTGAAGCTTTCTTT

clone_size: once
d_call: -
j_call: TRBJ1-2
v_call: TRBV18
cdr3_aa: CASSPLAGETYGYTF
cdr3_nt: TGTGCCAGCTCACCACTGGCAGGGGAAACCTATGGCTACACCTTC

clone_size: -
d_call: -
j_call: TRBJ1-2
v_call: TRBV6-5
cdr3_aa: CASISGWGYTF
cdr3_nt: TGTGCCAGCATTTCCGGTTGGGGCTACACCTTC

clone_size: -
d_call: TRBD1
j_call: TRBJ2-7
v_call: TRBV19
cdr3_aa: CASSIDRGYEQYF
cdr3_nt: TGTGCCAGTAGTATAGACAGGGGGTACGAGCAGTACTTC

clone_size: -
d_call: -
j_call: TRBJ2-1
v_call: TRBV5-6
cdr3_aa: CASSRLESSYNEQFF
cdr3_nt: TGTGCCAGCAGCCGCCTCGAGAGCTCCTACAATGAGCAGTTCTTC

clone_size: -
d_call: -
j_call: TRBJ1-2
v_call: TRBV7-9
cdr3_aa: CASARQNYGYTF
cdr3_nt: TGTGCCAGCGCAAGACAGAACTATGGCTACACCTTC

clone_size: once
d_call: TRBD1
j_call: TRBJ2-2
v_call: TRBV6-5
cdr3_aa: CASSSGRGSGELFF
cdr3_nt: TGTGCCAGCAGTTCAGGCAGGGGGTCCGGGGAGCTGTTTTTT

clone_size: -
d_call: -
j_call: TRBJ1-6
v_call: TRBV6-5
cdr3_aa: CASDSGLGSPLHF
cdr3_nt: TGTGCCAGCGACAGCGGGCTGGGTTCACCCCTCCACTTT

clone_size: -
d_call: TRBD1
j_call: TRBJ1-2
v_call: TRBV29-1
cdr3_aa: CSVVGQGNGYTF
cdr3_nt: TGCAGCGTGGTGGGACAGGGGAATGGCTACACCTTC

clone_size: -
d_call: -
j_call: TRBJ2-1
v_call: TRBV2
cdr3_aa: CASILSDEQFF
cdr3_nt: TGTGCCAGCATTTTGAGCGATGAGCAGTTCTTC

clone_size: -
d_call: TRBD2
j_call: TRBJ2-1
v_call: TRBV2
cdr3_aa: CASRKDKGTSGRYNEQFF
cdr3_nt: TGTGCCAGCAGGAAAGATAAGGGGACTAGCGGAAGGTACAATGAGCAGTTCTTC

clone_size: -
d_call: -
j_call: TRBJ1-6
v_call: TRBV2
cdr3_aa: CASKKEGASYNSPLHF
cdr3_nt: TGTGCCAGTAAAAAGGAGGGAGCCTCCTATAATTCACCCCTCCACTTT

clone_size: -
d_call: TRBD2
j_call: TRBJ2-2
v_call: TRBV5-5
cdr3_aa: CASSSAGLAGWGELFF
cdr3_nt: TGTGCCAGCAGCTCCGCGGGACTAGCGGGGTGGGGGGAGCTGTTTTTT

clone_size: -
d_call: TRBD2
j_call: TRBJ2-3
v_call: TRBV14
cdr3_aa: CASSHRTRLAENTDTQYF
cdr3_nt: TGTGCCAGCAGCCATCGTACCAGACTAGCGGAGAACACAGATACGCAGTATTTT

clone_size: -
d_call: TRBD1
j_call: TRBJ1-2
v_call: TRBV7-9
cdr3_aa: CASSVRDRGGYGYTF
cdr3_nt: TGTGCCAGCAGCGTCCGGGACAGGGGGGGATATGGCTACACCTTC

clone_size: -
d_call: TRBD1
j_call: TRBJ1-2
v_call: TRBV29-1
cdr3_aa: CSVGTGGYTF
cdr3_nt: TGCAGCGTGGGGACAGGCGGCTACACCTTC

clone_size: -
d_call: TRBD1
j_call: TRBJ2-7
v_call: TRBV5-1
cdr3_aa: CASSWGQGSIYEQYF
cdr3_nt: TGCGCCAGCAGCTGGGGACAGGGAAGTATCTACGAGCAGTACTTC

clone_size: -
d_call: -
j_call: TRBJ2-7
v_call: TRBV7-9
cdr3_aa: CASTPRTFRKRSDPFYEQYF
cdr3_nt: TGTGCCAGCACCCCCCGGACTTTCAGGAAGAGAAGTGACCCTTTCTACGAGCAGTACTTC

clone_size: -
d_call: TRBD1
j_call: TRBJ2-2
v_call: TRBV5-8
cdr3_aa: CASSPDRANTGELFF
cdr3_nt: TGTGCCAGCAGCCCGGACAGGGCGAACACCGGGGAGCTGTTTTTT

clone_size: -
d_call: TRBD1
j_call: TRBJ1-1
v_call: TRBV18
cdr3_aa: CATRQGLDTEAFF
cdr3_nt: TGTGCCACCCGACAGGGACTTGACACTGAAGCTTTCTTT

clone_size: -
d_call: TRBD1
j_call: TRBJ2-7
v_call: TRBV5-1
cdr3_aa: CASSLDGQGAFRTYEQYF
cdr3_nt: TGCGCCAGCAGCTTGGACGGACAGGGGGCATTCAGGACCTACGAGCAGTACTTC

clone_size: -
d_call: TRBD2
j_call: TRBJ2-4
v_call: TRBV19
cdr3_aa: CASSMTGTSGIQYF
cdr3_nt: TGTGCCAGTAGTATGACCGGGACTAGTGGCATTCAGTACTTC

clone_size: few
d_call: -
j_call: TRBJ1-3
v_call: TRBV3-1/TRBV3-2
cdr3_aa: CASSQDLRVSGNTIYF
cdr3_nt: TGTGCCAGCAGCCAAGATCTCCGGGTCTCTGGAAACACCATATATTTT

clone_size: once
d_call: TRBD2
j_call: TRBJ2-2
v_call: TRBV19
cdr3_aa: CASSIRGAGELFF
cdr3_nt: TGTGCCAGTAGTATCCGGGGGGCCGGGGAGCTGTTTTTT

clone_size: -
d_call: TRBD1
j_call: TRBJ1-5
v_call: TRBV5-8
cdr3_aa: CASSRKTGPINQPQHF
cdr3_nt: TGTGCCAGCAGCCGCAAGACAGGGCCTATCAATCAGCCCCAGCATTTT

clone_size: -
d_call: TRBD2
j_call: TRBJ2-1
v_call: TRBV7-8
cdr3_aa: CASSSGILAGGPEDEQFF
cdr3_nt: TGTGCCAGCAGCTCCGGGATACTAGCGGGAGGTCCCGAGGATGAGCAGTTCTTC

clone_size: -
d_call: -
j_call: TRBJ1-1
v_call: TRBV6-1
cdr3_aa: CASTPRGFPSGEAFF
cdr3_nt: TGTGCCAGCACCCCTCGCGGCTTTCCGAGCGGTGAAGCTTTCTTT

clone_size: -
d_call: TRBD2
j_call: TRBJ2-2
v_call: TRBV11-2
cdr3_aa: CASSFGLAGGRTGELFF
cdr3_nt: TGTGCCAGCAGCTTTGGCCTAGCGGGAGGGAGGACCGGGGAGCTGTTTTTT

clone_size: -
d_call: TRBD2
j_call: TRBJ2-4
v_call: TRBV19
cdr3_aa: CASRTSGMGGNIQYF
cdr3_nt: TGTGCCAGTCGGACTAGCGGGATGGGGGGTAACATTCAGTACTTC

clone_size: -
d_call: -
j_call: TRBJ2-7
v_call: TRBV30
cdr3_aa: CAWSIAGRTLYEQYF
cdr3_nt: TGTGCCTGGAGTATTGCGGGACGGACTCTTTACGAGCAGTACTTC

clone_size: -
d_call: TRBD1
j_call: TRBJ2-1
v_call: TRBV29-1
cdr3_aa: CSVVGTAHHNEQFF
cdr3_nt: TGCAGCGTTGTAGGGACAGCGCATCACAATGAGCAGTTCTTC

clone_size: -
d_call: TRBD1
j_call: TRBJ2-5
v_call: TRBV5-4
cdr3_aa: CASSVTGNQETQYF
cdr3_nt: TGTGCCAGCAGCGTGACAGGGAACCAAGAGACCCAGTACTTC

clone_size: -
d_call: -
j_call: TRBJ2-2
v_call: TRBV5-1
cdr3_aa: CASSLGDLPTGELFF
cdr3_nt: TGCGCCAGCAGCTTGGGAGACTTACCAACCGGGGAGCTGTTTTTT

clone_size: -
d_call: -
j_call: TRBJ2-5
v_call: TRBV18
cdr3_aa: CASSPRGGPQETQYF
cdr3_nt: TGTGCCAGCTCACCACGCGGAGGGCCGCAAGAGACCCAGTACTTC

clone_size: -
d_call: TRBD2
j_call: TRBJ2-2
v_call: TRBV13
cdr3_aa: CASSPSGGNTGELFF
cdr3_nt: TGTGCCAGCAGCCCAAGCGGGGGAAACACCGGGGAGCTGTTTTTT

clone_size: -
d_call: TRBD1
j_call: TRBJ2-7
v_call: TRBV5-1
cdr3_aa: CASSRQTGDEQYF
cdr3_nt: TGCGCCAGCAGCCGACAGACAGGGGACGAGCAGTACTTC

clone_size: medium-sized
d_call: -
j_call: TRBJ1-1
v_call: TRBV3-1/TRBV3-2
cdr3_aa: CASSQGGHSEAFF
cdr3_nt: TGTGCCAGCAGCCAGGGTGGACACTCGGAAGCTTTCTTT

clone_size: -
d_call: TRBD2
j_call: TRBJ2-3
v_call: TRBV5-8
cdr3_aa: CASSRGLPSTDTQYF
cdr3_nt: TGTGCCAGCAGCCGGGGACTACCCAGCACAGATACGCAGTATTTT

clone_size: -
d_call: -
j_call: TRBJ1-4
v_call: TRBV25-1
cdr3_aa: CASREPGNEKLFF
cdr3_nt: TGTGCCAGCAGAGAGCCGGGTAATGAAAAACTGTTTTTT